This TCR beta chain emerged from a study of blood T cell repertoires in COVID-19 (TCRdb year 2020). General notes on the study: Collaborator samples came from the United States, Italy and Spain and covered acute and convalescent phases of COVID-19. The material from the prospective study consisted of cDNA or gDNA derived from T cells, B-cell-depleted T cells, or PBMCs. Subjects who had been exposed to COVID-19, were actively infected with it, or had recovered from it provided the deeply sampled blood TCRbeta repertoires that made up the dataset. The repertoires were released in a freely available public database meant as a resource for research on the immune response to SARS-CoV-2. The samples were drawn from the first 160 participants of the ongoing ImmuneRACE study and from 950 to 1,500 subjects provided by 6 global collaborators. Nearly every sample came with metadata listing a de-identified subject ID, COVID-19 status, age in years and sex. Where available, HLA class I and class II types were obtained from metadata supplied by the sample provider rather than from assay-based typing. What the research found in general, with its limitations: The amount of clinical and demographic metadata varied by source and participant and was provided uncurated.

This clone came up once. The antigen it binds to is not known. There are no base qualities to consult, and no much larger clone falls within one base. TCRbeta CDR3 regions were amplified from genomic DNA by means of the immunoSEQ Assay, a bias-controlled multiplex PCR. Per the authors' processing: The number of nucleated cells in each sample was estimated by amplification of reference gene primers within the assay. To quantify the absolute abundance of each unique TCRbeta CDR3 rearrangement, sequence reads were collapsed and filtered. Productive Simpson clonality was computed per sample as the square root of Simpson's diversity index over productive rearrangements. TCRdb carries this immuneACCESS record with in-frame sequences only. Its versions omit some clonotypes, under half of them owing to an unresolved V gene in the studies checked, with the rest unexplained. The V and J calls and clone size were taken over from that table, and D and trimming were inferred from the DNA. The sample table records over 400,000 clones; 80% to 90% of these occur just once. Roughly 3.1% of the sample rests with the top ten.

Whole blood was collected in K2EDTA tubes by collaborating institutions according to the institutions' own protocols. For TCRbeta analysis, collaborators shipped samples in one of three forms: frozen whole blood, isolated PBMCs, or DNA extracted from either of those sample types. Reading the germline V gene gives CDR1 MNHEY and CDR2 SVGAGI. V is cut back by 7 bases and J by 2 bases, with 5 bases in the junction unmatched. Reading from cysteine to phenylalanine, the CDR3 counts 13 amino acids. Only the CDR3 portion is preserved as DNA: 39 bases, with reading frame beginning at the first base. The rearrangement joined TRBV6-5 to TRBJ2-7; TRBD1 matches 7 bases in the middle. The sequence was collected from a human donor in a cohort sampled during active COVID-19. Sequencing used peripheral blood. The bases are TGTGCCAGCACCGCGACAGGGACCTACGAGCAGTACTTC. It encodes CASTATGTYEQYF.